This TCR beta chain was retrieved from a study of blood T cell repertoires in COVID-19. Study-wide background: COVID-19 samples from acute and convalescent phases originated in the United States, Italy and Spain. PBMCs, B-cell-depleted T cells, or T cells provided the cDNA or gDNA that made up the material.

Per the original data handling: It was from reference gene primer amplification that nucleated cell counts were estimated. Profiling relied on immunoSEQ multiplex PCR, and the TCRdb table lists in-frame clones only, not all of them. That table gives V, J and clone size, and the DNA gave D and trimming. The sample contains some 74,000 clones, around 87% of which appear only once. Per the germline V gene, CDR1 is LGHDT and CDR2 is YNNKEL (reference sequence). The CDR3 covers 18 residues. V dropped 1 base and J dropped 0 bases, with 13 bases sitting between them. Sequences were obtained from peripheral blood. The rearrangement joins TRBV3-1 (or the pseudogene TRBV3-2) to TRBJ2-6; TRBD2 is a possible D gene (5 bases). The sequence derives from a man aged 50 to 60 with active COVID-19. In DNA, the CDR3 is TGTGCCAGCAGCCAAGCCCCAGGTACTAGCTCTGGGGCCAACGTCCTGACTTTC. Translated: CASSQAPGTSSGANVLTF.